What follows are 30 T cell receptor beta chains derived from one specimen sequenced in a study of breast tumors, draining lymph nodes, adjacent tissues. TCRdb used MiXCR to reprocess the multiplex PCR reads, holding one entry per CDR3 protein. The table includes about 47,000 distinct CDR3 sequences, approximately 22% detected once. Sample: breast tumor tissue. These TCRs come from a female donor with breast cancer. Some clones in this sample may be carry-over from other donors' samples.

This clonotype was detected a few times. V usage is TRBV5-1 and J usage is TRBJ2-1; 8 nucleotides line up with TRBD2. CDR3 length: 15 residues. J was trimmed by 8 bases and V by 3 bases; bases with no gene match: 10. In germline, CDR1 is SGHRS, CDR2 YFSETQ. The chain's CDR3 is CASSSGTSLFDEQFF. The CDR3 DNA reads TGCGCCAGCAGCTCCGGGACTAGTTTGTTTGATGAGCAGTTCTTC.

This clonotype was counted ten times or more. The gene calls are TRBV20-1 and TRBJ1-4; 8 bases agree with TRBD1. Unmatched junction bases numbered 4, after V lost 2 bases and J lost 2 bases. The germline gives CDR1 DFQATT, CDR2 SNEGSKA (reference sequence). CDR3 length equals 15 residues. The CDR3 coding sequence is TGCAGTGCTAGAAGAACAGGGGGGACTAATGAAAAACTGTTTTTT. Its translation is CSARRTGGTNEKLFF.

In regard to this clonotype: A clone one base away is much larger, so this may be a read error. Because the CDR3 is missing its conserved closing phenylalanine or tryptophan, this is likely a read error. This rearrangement joins TRBV25-1 to TRBJ1-6, with D uncertain. V was shortened by 3 bases and J by 4 bases, with 1 base between the two germline ends. Germline lookup yields CDR1 MGHDK and CDR2 SYGVNS. CDR3 length: 12 residues. CDR3 sequence reads: CASSEYNSPLHL. The CDR3 DNA follows: TGTGCCAGCAGTGAGTATAATTCACCCCTCCACCTT.

This clonotype is large in the sample. In DNA form, the CDR3 reads TGTGCCAGCAGCCGATCCGACGGCATTAACTATGGCTACACCTTC. Its protein product is CASSRSDGINYGYTF. This chain connects TRBV9 to TRBJ1-2, with no clear D. CDR1 is SGDLS and CDR2 is YYNGEE in the germline V gene. The CDR3 is 15 amino acids. V was pared by 4 bases and J by 1 base, with 14 bases between. The full variable domain, in which reference TRBV9 and TRBJ1-2 provide the parts outside the CDR3, is DSGVTQTPKHLITATGQRVTLRCSPRSGDLSVYWYQQSLDQGLQFLIQYYNGEERAKGNILERFSAQQFPDLHSELNLSSLELGDSALYFCASSRSDGINYGYTFGSGTRLTVV.

The chain combines TRBV3-1 with TRBJ2-1, with 8 bases lining up with TRBD2. V shed 1 base and J 9 bases; nucleotides not matched to a gene: 8. This CDR3 has 15 amino acids. Germline-derived CDR1 and CDR2 are LGHDT and YNNKEL (reference sequence). The CDR3 DNA reads as TGTGCCAGCAGCCAAGGGAGCGGGAGTAATCGTGAGCAGTTCTTC. Protein: CASSQGSGSNREQFF.

This clonotype was seen repeatedly, ten times or more. The V gene is TRBV6-6, the J gene TRBJ2-1, with D perhaps TRBD1 or TRBD2 (6 bases each). Trimming pared 2 bases from V and 4 bases from J, leaving 9 bases between. Germline lookup yields CDR1 MNHNY and CDR2 SVGAGI (reference sequence). The length of the CDR3 is 14 residues. The CDR3 nucleotides are TGTGCCAGCAGTTACGGAGGGGGATACAATGAGCAGTTCTTC. Amino acid sequence: CASSYGGGYNEQFF.

This chain joins TRBV25-1 and TRBJ2-4; 9 bases are a match to TRBD1. This CDR3 has 18 residues. J gave up 3 bases and V 1 base, and 10 bases lay outside the gene matches. Per germline, CDR1 MGHDK and CDR2 SYGVNS. CDR3 sequence: CASSESGQGLGIKNIQYF. The CDR3, as DNA: TGTGCCAGCAGTGAATCCGGACAGGGGTTGGGAATCAAAAACATTCAGTACTTC.

For this clonotype: A much larger clone differs from this one at a single base, so this may be a read error. V is TRBV7-8 and J is TRBJ2-1; TRBD2 agrees at 15 bases. Per germline, CDR1 SGHVS and CDR2 FQNEAQ. The CDR3 spans 17 residues. The DNA of the CDR3 is TGTGCCAGCAGCAGGACTAGCGGGAGGGGCTCCTACAATGGGCAGTTCTTC. This gives the protein CASSRTSGRGSYNGQFF.

This clonotype appeared many times. The chain uses TRBV14 and TRBJ2-5; 9 positions match TRBD2. The germline V gene has CDR1 SGHDN and CDR2 FVKESK. J lost 6 bases, V lost 3 bases, and 14 bases had no gene match. The CDR3 has 17 residues. Written as DNA, the CDR3 is TGTGCCAGCAGCCAGGACCTCTCGCGGGAGGGCCGAAAGACCCAGTACTTC. Encoded protein: CASSQDLSREGRKTQYF.

By its share, this clonotype is large. V is TRBV7-9 and J is TRBJ2-7; D gene ambiguous. Germline CDR1 and CDR2: SEHNR and FQNEAQ (reference sequence). Trimming took off 3 bases at V and 12 bases at J, with 15 bases between the two ends. The CDR3 is 12 amino acids. CDR3 nucleotide sequence: TGTGCCAGCAGCTTGACCAAAATGGGCGCGTACTTC. Translation gives CASSLTKMGAYF.

Many counts were recorded for this clonotype. This chain links TRBV5-1 with TRBJ1-2; no firm D call. Trimming stripped 0 bases from V and 4 bases from J, with 7 bases between. This CDR3 region has 13 residues. Germline V gene lookup returns CDR1 SGHRS and CDR2 YFSETQ. This CDR3 is CASSLDGSYGYTF. The CDR3 DNA sequence: TGCGCCAGCAGCTTGGATGGCAGCTATGGCTACACCTTC.

This clonotype appeared many times. The rearrangement links TRBV5-1 to TRBJ1-5; no clear D gene. The length of the CDR3 is 13 residues. In germline, CDR1 is SGHRS, CDR2 YFSETQ. With 0 bases removed from V and 6 bases from J, the gap between germline ends came to 7 bases. CDR3 nucleotides: TGCGCCAGCAGCTTGGAAGTAGGTCAGCCCCAGCATTTT. Translating gives CASSLEVGQPQHF.

This clonotype showed up just a few times. This rearrangement joins TRBV6-1 to TRBJ2-5, with 7 bases fitting TRBD2. Losses at the gene ends were 8 bases for V and 1 base for J; bases not matched to a gene: 10. Germline V CDR1 and CDR2: MNHNS, SASEGT. The CDR3 runs to 15 residues. CDR3 loop: CASQRGRISQETQYF. CDR3 nucleotide sequence: TGTGCCAGCCAGCGGGGACGAATATCCCAAGAGACCCAGTACTTC.

The sample holds many counts of this clonotype. This chain joins TRBV12-3 or TRBV12-4 and TRBJ2-7; tentatively, D is TRBD1 (6 bases). The CDR3 has 13 amino acids. V was cut by 6 bases and J by 6 bases, with 15 bases left in between. Here the CDR3 DNA reads TGTGCCAGCAGCCGAAAGAGAGGGGGCGAGCAGTACTTC. Its protein is CASSRKRGGEQYF.

This clonotype was seen at least ten times. V is TRBV10-3 and J is TRBJ2-7; D ambiguous. V was pared by 5 bases and J by 0 bases, with 11 bases between. CDR1 and CDR2 from the germline V gene are ENHRY and SYGVKD. This CDR3 region has 14 residues. The CDR3 DNA sequence: TGTGCCATCAGTTGGGGTGCGAACTCCTACGAGCAGTACTTC. Protein product: CAISWGANSYEQYF.

Comments on this clonotype: A much more abundant neighbour one base away suggests this may be a read error. This sequence joins TRBV19 and TRBJ2-2; TRBD2 might be the D (5 bases). Looked up from germline, CDR1 is LNHDA and CDR2 is SQIVND (reference sequence). CDR3 length equals 14 residues. The CDR3 DNA reads as TGTGCCAGTAGTGAGGGTCGGTACACCGGGGAGCTGGTTTTT. It specifies CASSEGRYTGELVF.

Ten or more counts support this clonotype. This chain uses TRBV12-3 or TRBV12-4 with TRBJ2-1, with 12 bases fitting TRBD1. Trimming cost V 5 bases and J 8 bases; bases outside gene matches: 7. This CDR3 spans 15 amino acids. The CDR3 region is CASSLRDRGLHEQFF. The CDR3 bases are TGTGCCAGCAGTCTCCGGGACAGGGGGCTCCATGAGCAGTTCTTC.

The sample holds one count of this clonotype. The chain combines TRBV9 with TRBJ1-2; D is perhaps TRBD1 (5 bases). CDR1 is SGDLS and CDR2 is YYNGEE in the germline V gene. V was cut by 4 bases and J by 0 bases, with 16 bases left in between. The CDR3 runs to 16 residues. CDR3 residues: CASSPLGGSANYGYTF. In DNA form, the CDR3 reads TGTGCCAGCAGCCCCCTCGGGGGGTCCGCTAACTATGGCTACACCTTC.

As concerns this clonotype: One junction end does not reproduce the germline sequence, and a read error may be involved. The V and J genes are TRBV3-1 and TRBJ1-5, with D hard to call. The CDR3 runs to 17 residues. The germline V gene encodes CDR1 LGHDT and CDR2 YNNKEL (reference sequence). The CDR3 coding sequence is TGTGCCAGCAGCCAAGATAGGTCGGGTTATAGCAATCAGCACCAGCATTTT. Amino acid sequence: CASSQDRSGYSNQHQHF.

This clonotype was detected once. The V and J genes are TRBV6-5 and TRBJ2-1; D uncertain. Germline assignment: CDR1 MNHEY and CDR2 SVGAGI. This CDR3 contains 15 residues. Deletions cut 2 bases from V and 4 bases from J, with 12 bases between. The CDR3 nucleotides read TGTGCCAGCAGTTACGCAGAAGGGTTTTACAATGAGCAGTTCTTC. Its protein is CASSYAEGFYNEQFF.

In its sample, this clonotype was seen many times. J is TRBJ2-7 and V is TRBV19; D unresolved. The germline V and J ends were trimmed by 5 bases and 3 bases, with 11 bases remaining between them. CDR1 is LNHDA and CDR2 is SQIVND in the germline V gene (reference sequence). The CDR3 is 13 residues long. As DNA, the CDR3 is TGTGCCAGTAGTTTGGGCCTAAACTACGAGCAGTACTTC. Translating it yields CASSLGLNYEQYF. The whole variable domain, filled in from reference TRBV19 and TRBJ2-7, reads DGGITQSPKYLFRKEGQNVTLSCEQNLNHDAMYWYRQDPGQGLRLIYYSQIVNDFQKGDIAEGYSVSREKKESFPLTVTSAQKNPTAFYLCASSLGLNYEQYFGPGTRLTVT.

This clonotype was counted only a few times. One end of the junction fails to match germline, which may point to a read error. The chain uses TRBV6-5 and TRBJ2-1; TRBD2 agrees at 10 bases. This CDR3 region has 15 residues. Germline lookup yields CDR1 MNHEY and CDR2 SVGAGI. Written as DNA, the CDR3 is TGTGCCAGCAGTCACTCCCTACTAGCGGGAAATGAGCAGTTCTTC. Its protein product is CASSHSLLAGNEQFF.

This clonotype occurred many times. V gene TRBV27 combines with J gene TRBJ1-6, with TRBD1 matching 9 bases. The germline V gene encodes CDR1 MNHEY and CDR2 SMNVEV (reference sequence). This CDR3 comprises 15 residues. With 3 bases clipped from V and 7 bases from J, the junction kept 4 bases outside the gene matches. The CDR3 DNA reads as TGTGCCAGCAGTTTGACCGGGACAGGGAATTCACCCCTCCACTTT. Protein: CASSLTGTGNSPLHF.

This clonotype was detected a few times. V gene TRBV28 combines with J gene TRBJ2-3; 7 bases are a match to TRBD2. V gave up 9 bases and J gave up 2 bases; unmatched junction bases: 14. Per germline, CDR1 MDHEN and CDR2 SYDVKM. The CDR3 runs to 16 residues. The CDR3 sequence is CASPPRTSSFTDTQYF. In nucleotides, the CDR3 is TGTGCCAGTCCTCCGAGGACTAGTTCTTTCACAGATACGCAGTATTTT.

This clonotype was recorded at least ten times. V gene TRBV14 combines with J gene TRBJ2-7; D unresolved. Per germline, CDR1 SGHDN and CDR2 FVKESK. The V end was cut by 1 base, the J end by 0 bases, with 10 bases between. This CDR3 region has 15 residues. The CDR3 protein is CASSQVSVDSYEQYF. The CDR3 DNA reads TGTGCCAGCAGCCAAGTTTCGGTCGACTCCTACGAGCAGTACTTC.

The table lists this clonotype with many counts. The rearrangement uses TRBV20-1 and TRBJ2-1, with 13 bases that match TRBD2. V was pared by 0 bases and J by 6 bases, with 8 bases of the junction left unmatched. This CDR3 has 17 amino acids. Germline V CDR1 and CDR2: DFQATT, SNEGSKA (reference sequence). This CDR3 is CSARDTSGGAPPNEQFF. CDR3 in DNA: TGCAGTGCTAGAGATACTAGCGGGGGGGCTCCCCCCAATGAGCAGTTCTTC.

This clonotype was recorded many times. V usage is TRBV6-5 and J usage is TRBJ1-2, with 10 positions matching TRBD1. Germline-derived CDR1 and CDR2 are MNHEY and SVGAGI. J was trimmed by 3 bases and V by 2 bases; bases with no gene match: 3. The CDR3 extends over 15 amino acids. Written as DNA, the CDR3 is TGTGCCAGCAGTTACCGTGGGACAGGGGACTATGGCTACACCTTC. Its protein product is CASSYRGTGDYGYTF.

The chain carries TRBV5-1 and TRBJ2-7, with 7 bases that match TRBD2. Germline CDR1 and CDR2: SGHRS and YFSETQ. The CDR3 is 14 amino acids. V was clipped by 4 bases and J by 2 bases; unmatched bases: 6. The CDR3 sequence is CASSGGGLAYEQYF. As DNA, the CDR3 is TGCGCCAGCAGCGGGGGGGGACTGGCCTACGAGCAGTACTTC.

The chain recombines TRBV19 with TRBJ2-5, with D possibly being TRBD1 (6 bases). V was shortened by 7 bases and J by 2 bases, with 17 bases between the two germline ends. The germline gives CDR1 LNHDA, CDR2 SQIVND (reference sequence). The CDR3 consists of 15 residues. CDR3 nucleotide sequence: TGTGCCAGTACATCCACCCCGGACAGACAAGAGACCCAGTACTTC. It yields the protein CASTSTPDRQETQYF.

This clonotype was seen ten or more times. The chain carries TRBV2 and TRBJ2-7; D is perhaps TRBD1 or TRBD2 (5 bases each). The germline gives CDR1 SNHLY, CDR2 FYNNEI. The CDR3 runs 13 residues. Deletions cut 7 bases from V and 3 bases from J, with 13 bases between. CDR3 nucleotides: TGTGCCAGCAACGGGGACCGATTCTACGAGCAGTACTTC. Encoded protein: CASNGDRFYEQYF.